This entry lists 17 T cell receptor beta chains sequenced from one sample in a study of cytomegalovirus exposure and HLA in healthy donors (TCRdb year 2017). Library generation was performed with the immunoSEQ multiplex PCR assay. For the multiplex PCR, a mixture combining 60 forward primers for TCR Vbeta segments and 13 reverse primers for TCR Jbeta segments was used. TCRdb limited this immuneACCESS table to in-frame rearrangements with V and J called. A share of clones is missing; checked studies link under half to unresolved V genes, and the rest is unexplained. The sample profile shows around 250,000 clones; about 90% of them were found once. The ten biggest clones cover around 1.7% of the sample. Sequenced input: PBMCs. The receptor set was obtained from a girl aged 2 to 10 in good health and CMV-seronegative.

As DNA, the CDR3 is TGTGCCAGCAGCGTAGGGACAGGGGGCCTCATGAACACTGAAGCTTTCTTT. Translation gives CASSVGTGGLMNTEAFF. The gene calls are TRBV9 and TRBJ1-1; TRBD1 agrees at 11 bases. Unmatched junction bases numbered 4, after V lost 0 bases and J lost 0 bases. In germline, CDR1 is SGDLS, CDR2 YYNGEE. This CDR3 has 17 amino acids.

The gene calls are TRBV5-6 and TRBJ2-7; D is possibly TRBD2 (6 bases). Germline V gives CDR1 SGHDT, CDR2 YYEEEE. The CDR3 consists of 14 residues. Trimming removed 2 bases at V and 3 bases at J, with 12 bases between. Here the CDR3 reads CASSFGGRSYEQYF. The CDR3 DNA reads as TGTGCCAGCAGCTTCGGGGGAAGGAGCTACGAGCAGTACTTC.

This clone has just one count. V and J are TRBV28 and TRBJ1-3; perhaps TRBD1 as D (5 bases). Germline values: CDR1 MDHEN, CDR2 SYDVKM. The CDR3 runs to 14 residues. Trimming shortened V by 6 bases and J by 2 bases, and 11 bases separated the two germline ends. CDR3 sequence: CASRNQGPGNTIYF. The CDR3 coding sequence is TGTGCCAGCAGGAATCAGGGCCCTGGAAACACCATATATTTT.

The V gene is TRBV11-2, the J gene TRBJ2-7, with 7 bases matching TRBD2. The germline CDR1 and CDR2 sequences are SGHAT and FQNNGV. The trim removed 5 bases at V and 5 bases at J, leaving 0 bases unmatched. CDR3 length: 11 amino acids. The CDR3 DNA reads as TGTGCCAGCAGCCGGGGGGACGAGCAGTACTTC. Translated, it gives CASSRGDEQYF. Full variable domain (outside the CDR3, taken from reference TRBV11-2 and TRBJ2-7): EAGVAQSPRYKIIEKRQSVAFWCNPISGHATLYWYQQILGQGPKLLIQFQNNGVVDDSQLPKDRFSAERLKGVDSTLKIQPAKLEDSAVYLCASSRGDEQYFGPGTRLTVT.

As DNA, the CDR3 is TGTGCCAGCAGTGAGGGGGGTTGGACCGGGGAGCTGTTTTTT. Translation: CASSEGGWTGELFF. The chain couples TRBV6-1 to TRBJ2-2, with TRBD2 as a possible D gene (6 bases). CDR3 length: 14 amino acids. V dropped 3 bases and J dropped 5 bases, with 10 bases sitting between them. Germline lookup yields CDR1 MNHNS and CDR2 SASEGT.

This clone showed up just once. This CDR3 is CASSKEDRLGYEQYF. CDR3 DNA: TGTGCCAGCAGCAAGGAAGACAGGTTGGGATACGAGCAGTACTTC. This sequence joins TRBV6-6 and TRBJ2-7; D is possibly TRBD1 (6 bases). CDR3 length equals 15 residues. Deletions cut 6 bases from V and 4 bases from J, with 19 bases between. The germline gives CDR1 MNHNY, CDR2 SVGAGI (reference sequence).

This clone is a singleton in its sample. The chain recombines TRBV15 with TRBJ2-5, with TRBD2 identical over 13 bases. The length of the CDR3 is 17 residues. Trimming removed 5 bases from V and 7 bases from J; junction bases left unmatched: 13. The V gene's germline CDR1 is LNHNV and CDR2 YYDKDF (reference sequence). CDR3 sequence (DNA): TGTGCCACCAGCCTCCTACTAGCGGGAGGGCCCGACGGGACCCAGTACTTC. Translation gives CATSLLLAGGPDGTQYF.

CDR3 region: CASSLLAGDTDTQYF. CDR3 DNA: TGTGCCAGCAGCTTGCTAGCGGGGGACACAGATACGCAGTATTTT. This rearrangement joins TRBV7-9 to TRBJ2-3; 10 nucleotides line up with TRBD2. The germline gives CDR1 SEHNR, CDR2 FQNEAQ (reference sequence). Trimming took 3 bases from V and 2 from J; bases not matched to a gene: 2. This CDR3 has 15 amino acids.

The chain carries TRBV28 and TRBJ2-5; perhaps TRBD1 as D (6 bases). V lost 3 bases, J lost 0 bases, and 11 bases lay in between. CDR1 is MDHEN and CDR2 is SYDVKM in the germline V gene. The CDR3 covers 15 residues. This CDR3 is CASSFLDSDQETQYF. CDR3 DNA sequence: TGTGCCAGCAGTTTCTTGGACAGCGACCAAGAGACCCAGTACTTC.

V and J are TRBV6-6 and TRBJ1-4; D gene unclear. Trimming pared 2 bases from V and 10 bases from J, leaving 8 bases between. The CDR3 covers 12 residues. Germline loops: CDR1 MNHNY, CDR2 SVGAGI (reference sequence). CDR3 in DNA: TGTGCCAGCAGTTACGAGACAAGAAAACTGTTTTTT. Protein product: CASSYETRKLFF.

V gene TRBV4-1 combines with J gene TRBJ2-3; tentatively, D is TRBD2 (5 bases). Trimming took off 0 bases at V and 4 bases at J, with 11 bases between the two ends. Looked up from germline, CDR1 is MGHRA and CDR2 is YSYEKL. This CDR3 comprises 15 residues. CDR3: CASSQDNRGSDTQYF. The CDR3 region has the DNA TGCGCCAGCAGCCAAGATAATCGGGGATCAGATACGCAGTATTTT.

This chain joins TRBV30 and TRBJ2-1, with 8 bases aligning to TRBD2. This CDR3 has 14 residues. Per the germline V gene, CDR1 is GTSNPN and CDR2 is SVGIG (reference sequence). The trim removed 4 bases at V and 12 bases at J, leaving 14 bases unmatched. CDR3 coding DNA: TGTGCCTGGACCCACCGACGGGGGGGGCTCGTGCAGTTCTTC. Its translation is CAWTHRRGGLVQFF.

The chain joins TRBV7-8 to TRBJ2-5; D may be TRBD1 (6 bases). This CDR3 is built from 15 residues. Germline values: CDR1 SGHVS, CDR2 FQNEAQ. The V gene lost 7 bases and the J gene lost 5 bases, with 20 bases spanning the gap. DNA for the CDR3: TGTGCCAGCACCGAGGGGGTAGTGGCTGCCGAGACCCAGTACTTC. Protein product: CASTEGVVAAETQYF.

V is TRBV28 and J is TRBJ1-1; D gene unclear. Germline V CDR1 and CDR2: MDHEN, SYDVKM. The ends were cut back, 6 bases at V and 1 base at J, with 12 bases in the middle. The CDR3 is made up of 14 amino acids. The CDR3 DNA sequence: TGTGCCAGCAGCATTCTGACAAGGAACACTGAAGCTTTCTTT. It codes for CASSILTRNTEAFF.

The V call is TRBV30, the J call TRBJ2-2; D not resolved. The CDR3 is 15 residues long. The germline V and J ends were trimmed by 1 base and 0 bases, with 9 bases remaining between them. Germline values: CDR1 GTSNPN, CDR2 SVGIG (reference sequence). In nucleotides, the CDR3 is TGTGCCTGGAGTGGCCAAGCGTCGAACACCGGGGAGCTGTTTTTT. Its translation: CAWSGQASNTGELFF.

The chain joins TRBV12-5 to TRBJ2-5; D is possibly TRBD2 (5 bases). Germline-derived CDR1 and CDR2 are LGHNT and FRNRAP. V lost 6 bases and J lost 6, with 14 bases in between. The CDR3 is 13 amino acids. In DNA form, the CDR3 reads TGTGCTAGTGGCAGAATAGCGATGCAGACCCAGTACTTC. Its translation is CASGRIAMQTQYF.

The rearrangement links TRBV30 to TRBJ2-2; the match to TRBD2 covers 7 bases. V gave up 0 bases and J gave up 8 bases; unmatched junction bases: 9. This CDR3 is built from 15 residues. Germline CDR1 is GTSNPN and CDR2 is SVGIG (reference sequence). The CDR3, as DNA: TGTGCCTGGAGTGTGGGGACCGGGGGACTAGGGGAGCTGTTTTTT. Translating gives CAWSVGTGGLGELFF.